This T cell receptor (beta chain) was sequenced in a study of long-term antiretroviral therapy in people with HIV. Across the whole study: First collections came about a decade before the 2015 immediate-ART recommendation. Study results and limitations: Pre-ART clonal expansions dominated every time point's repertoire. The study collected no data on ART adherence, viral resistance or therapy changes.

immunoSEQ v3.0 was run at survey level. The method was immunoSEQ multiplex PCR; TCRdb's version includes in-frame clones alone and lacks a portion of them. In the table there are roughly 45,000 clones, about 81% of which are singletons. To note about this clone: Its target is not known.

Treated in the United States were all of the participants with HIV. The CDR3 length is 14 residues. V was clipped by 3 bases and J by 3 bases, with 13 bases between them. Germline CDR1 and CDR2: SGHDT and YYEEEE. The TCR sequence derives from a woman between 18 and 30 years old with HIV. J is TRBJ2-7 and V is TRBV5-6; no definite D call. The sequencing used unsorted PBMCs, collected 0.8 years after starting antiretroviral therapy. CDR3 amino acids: CASSSPSPHYEQYF. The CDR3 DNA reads TGTGCCAGCAGCTCCCCATCGCCTCACTACGAGCAGTACTTC.